Listed below are T cell receptor beta chains from one sample, sequenced in a study of blood T cell repertoires in COVID-19. Here immunoSEQ multiplex PCR was the method, and the copy in TCRdb shows in-frame clones only, minus some. The data hold about 140,000 clones, with 84% observed a single time. The source material was PBMCs or T cells enriched from blood (not recorded which). The receptors shown here come from a woman between 45 and 60 years old with acute COVID-19. CDR3s include the opening cysteine and the closing phenylalanine or tryptophan. D genes are given only for firm matches. Not all rows give a size; the values are once, few, many and, for expanded clones, a class.

v_call	clone_size	j_call	cdr3_length	d_call	cdr3_nt	cdr3_aa
TRBV5-1	.	TRBJ2-1	14	.	TGCGCCAGCAGCTTCGGAGACGAGTTCAATGAGCAGTTCTTC	CASSFGDEFNEQFF
TRBV9	.	TRBJ2-7	13	TRBD2	TGTGCCAGCAGCCCCCGGGGGGCCTACGAGCAGTACTTC	CASSPRGAYEQYF
TRBV29-1	.	TRBJ1-6	15	TRBD1	TGCAGCGTCCCACCGATTGGGCAGGGGGATTCACCCCTCCACTTT	CSVPPIGQGDSPLHF
TRBV29-1	many	TRBJ1-1	14	.	TGCAGCGTGGGGGGACTAGGAGGGTACCCTGAAGCTTTCTTT	CSVGGLGGYPEAFF
TRBV7-4	medium-sized	TRBJ1-4	14	TRBD1	TGTGCCAGCAGCCGCCGGGACAGGCACTACGACCTGTTTTTT	CASSRRDRHYDLFF
TRBV9	once	TRBJ1-1	13	TRBD1	TGTGCCAGCAGGAGTGACAGGGACACTGAAGCTTTCTTT	CASRSDRDTEAFF
TRBV29-1	.	TRBJ2-4	14	.	TGCAGCGCCCGAGGGCCGAGCGTAGGAAACATTCAGTACTTC	CSARGPSVGNIQYF
TRBV5-1	.	TRBJ2-7	16	TRBD2	TGCGCCAGCAGCTTGGAGGCTAGCGGGAGGGCCTACGAGCAGTACTTC	CASSLEASGRAYEQYF
TRBV2	.	TRBJ1-4	14	.	TGTGCCAGCAGTGAAAGCTTTCGGGGTGAAAAACTGTTTTTT	CASSESFRGEKLFF
TRBV7-9	.	TRBJ2-5	13	TRBD2	TGTGCCAGCAGCCAAACAGGTCGGGGGGCCCAGTACTTC	CASSQTGRGAQYF
TRBV12-3/TRBV12-4	.	TRBJ1-3	11	.	TGTGCCAGCAGAACGGTCCACACCATATATTTT	CASRTVHTIYF
TRBV2	.	TRBJ1-5	14	TRBD1	TGTGCCAGCAGGCCGGGACAGGGCACAGAGCCCCAGCATTTT	CASRPGQGTEPQHF
TRBV5-1	.	TRBJ1-1	12	.	TGCGCCAGCCACTCGCGCGACACTGAAGCTTTCTTT	CASHSRDTEAFF
TRBV19	.	TRBJ1-1	16	.	TGTGCCAGTAGTTCTTCAGGGCGGACGGTGAACACTGAAGCTTTCTTT	CASSSSGRTVNTEAFF
TRBV5-1	.	TRBJ2-3	14	TRBD1	TGCGCCAGCAGCACAGCGACAGGGGGAGAAACGCAGTATTTT	CASSTATGGETQYF
TRBV19	once	TRBJ1-1	11	.	TGTGCCAGTAGTATCGGCACTGAAGCTTTCTTT	CASSIGTEAFF
TRBV29-1	.	TRBJ1-5	11	.	TGCAGCGTTGTCGGGAATCAGCCCCAGCATTTT	CSVVGNQPQHF
TRBV7-2	.	TRBJ1-5	15	.	TGTGCCAGCAGCAGGGGCGGAGGGATTGCACAGCCCCAGCATTTT	CASSRGGGIAQPQHF
TRBV2	many	TRBJ2-1	15	.	TGTGCCAGCGGGGGGGCGGGGCGGAAGTACAATGAGCAGTTCTTC	CASGGAGRKYNEQFF
TRBV2	once	TRBJ2-7	14	.	TGTGCCAGCAGCGACCCTGACTCCTCCGACGAGCAGTACTTC	CASSDPDSSDEQYF
TRBV3-1/TRBV3-2	.	TRBJ2-2	15	.	TGTGCCAGCACTCCAGGGCGGTTGAGGACCGGGGAGCTGTTTTTT	CASTPGRLRTGELFF
TRBV24-1	.	TRBJ2-1	17	TRBD2	TGTGCCACCAGTGATTCTCAAGGACTAGCGGGACACAATGAGCAGTTCTTC	CATSDSQGLAGHNEQFF
TRBV13	.	TRBJ2-1	17	TRBD2	TGTGCCAGCAGCATTCGGTCTTGGGGGGAGGGCGGGGATGAGCAGTTCTTC	CASSIRSWGEGGDEQFF
TRBV18	once	TRBJ1-1	14	.	TGTGCCAGCTCACCACAGGGGCTGAACACTGAAGCTTTCTTT	CASSPQGLNTEAFF
TRBV9	.	TRBJ2-1	15	TRBD2	TGTGCCAGCAGCGTAGTGTTAGCGGGACCCAATGAGCAGTTCTTC	CASSVVLAGPNEQFF
TRBV7-2	.	TRBJ1-5	15	.	TGTGCCAGCAGCCCAAACCGGGACTTCAATCAGCCCCAGCATTTT	CASSPNRDFNQPQHF
TRBV14	.	TRBJ2-1	15	TRBD2	TGTGCCAGCAGTTACGCTAGCGGGGCCTACAATGAGCAGTTCTTC	CASSYASGAYNEQFF
TRBV21-1	.	TRBJ2-1	15	.	TGTGCCAGCAGCATCCGGGACTGGGATGGCAATGAGCAGTTCTTC	CASSIRDWDGNEQFF
TRBV11-3	.	TRBJ2-7	14	TRBD1	TGTGCCAGCAGCTTAGGGGACAGGGGGCTATTGCAGTACTTC	CASSLGDRGLLQYF
TRBV25-1	.	TRBJ2-1	15	TRBD2	TGTGCCAGCACCTCGGGACTAGCGGGAATCAATGAGCAGTTCTTC	CASTSGLAGINEQFF
TRBV7-9	once	TRBJ2-1	15	TRBD2	TGTGCCAGCAGCTTAGGACTAGCGGGCCTCGGGGAGCAGTTCTTC	CASSLGLAGLGEQFF
TRBV19	.	TRBJ1-5	15	TRBD1	TGTGCCAGTAGCACGGACAGGGGTAGCAATCAGCCCCAGCATTTT	CASSTDRGSNQPQHF
TRBV6-2/TRBV6-3	.	TRBJ2-3	15	TRBD2	TGTGCCAGCAGTTGGGGGAGGGGCGGCACAGATACGCAGTATTTT	CASSWGRGGTDTQYF
TRBV5-1	.	TRBJ2-7	13	TRBD1	TGCGCCAGCAGACCGGGACAGGGGGACGAGCAGTACTTC	CASRPGQGDEQYF
TRBV2	.	TRBJ1-1	12	.	TGTGCCAGCAGTGCGGTGTACACTGAAGCTTTCTTT	CASSAVYTEAFF
TRBV23-1	.	TRBJ1-2	14	TRBD1	TGCGCCAGCAGTCGACAGGGATCTAGTTATGGCTACACCTTC	CASSRQGSSYGYTF
TRBV4-2	few	TRBJ2-3	18	.	TGTGCCAGCAGCCAACAAGGGGCCCAGGGGGGACCTGGAGATACGCAGTATTTT	CASSQQGAQGGPGDTQYF
TRBV5-8	.	TRBJ2-2	15	.	TGTGCCAGCAGCTTGCGGCAGGGTAACACCGGGGAGCTGTTTTTT	CASSLRQGNTGELFF
TRBV27	.	TRBJ1-5	13	TRBD1	TGTGCCAGCAGAGGGACAGGGGATCAGCCCCAGCATTTT	CASRGTGDQPQHF
TRBV30	.	TRBJ2-4	12	.	TGTGCCTGGAGTGTAAGGGGTTACATTCAGTACTTC	CAWSVRGYIQYF
TRBV19	.	TRBJ1-3	16	.	TGTGCCAGTAGTATTCCGGCGGGGAACTCTGGAAACACCATATATTTT	CASSIPAGNSGNTIYF
TRBV7-8	.	TRBJ2-7	14	.	TGTGCCAGCAGCTTAGCGGGGCAGGACTACGAGCAGTACTTC	CASSLAGQDYEQYF
TRBV3-1/TRBV3-2	.	TRBJ2-2	12	.	TGTGCCAGCAGCCAAGAATGGAGGGGGCTGTTTTTT	CASSQEWRGLFF
TRBV9	.	TRBJ1-2	12	TRBD1	TGTGCCAGCAGTGGACAGGGGAGTGGCTACACCTTC	CASSGQGSGYTF
TRBV29-1	once	TRBJ2-1	15	.	TGCAGCGTTGAAGGGGTTGACCGGGGGAGCAATGAGCAGTTCTTC	CSVEGVDRGSNEQFF
TRBV9	.	TRBJ2-7	16	TRBD1	TGTGCCAGCAGCCCTCTCGGTGGCAGGGGGATTTACGAGCAGTACTTC	CASSPLGGRGIYEQYF
TRBV7-6	.	TRBJ2-7	15	TRBD2	TGTGCCAGCAAGGAGCGGGAGGCTCAGGTCTACGAGCAGTACTTC	CASKEREAQVYEQYF
TRBV25-1	.	TRBJ1-5	13	.	TGTGCCAGCAGTGAAGGAGAAAATCAGCCCCAGCATTTT	CASSEGENQPQHF
TRBV27	once	TRBJ1-2	13	TRBD1	TGTGCCAGCGGATATACCAGGGGGTATGGCTACACCTTC	CASGYTRGYGYTF
TRBV14	.	TRBJ2-7	19	TRBD2	TGTGCCAGCAGCCCCCTCGATGAGTTGCTAGCGGGAGTATCTTACGAGCAGTACTTC	CASSPLDELLAGVSYEQYF